This TCR beta chain is from a study of blood T cell repertoires in COVID-19. Study-level information: Donors in the United States, Italy and Spain gave samples during acute or convalescent COVID-19. Nucleic acid was either cDNA or gDNA, and it came from T cells, B-cell-depleted T cells, or PBMCs.

V was pared by 2 bases and J by 0 bases, with 5 bases between. In germline, CDR1 is LGHDT, CDR2 YNNKEL (reference sequence). This CDR3 is built from 14 residues. Under the authors' procedure: Estimation of nucleated cell counts relied on the amplification of reference gene primers. Data came from immunoSEQ multiplex PCR; TCRdb stores just in-frame clones and leaves some out. V, J and clone size derive from that table, while D and trimming were established from the DNA sequence. The profile shows about 180,000 clones, roughly 87% of them singletons. The participants were between 18 and 89 years old and came from roughly 24 US areas.

The source is a human donor with acute COVID-19. The donor label of this sample is uncertain. Material: PBMCs or T cells enriched from blood (not recorded which). The rearrangement links TRBV3-1 (or the pseudogene TRBV3-2) to TRBJ1-3, with D uncertain. In nucleotides, the CDR3 is TGTGCCAGCAGCCAATGGAGCTCTGGAAACACCATATATTTT. It codes for CASSQWSSGNTIYF.